This TCR beta chain was recovered during a study of identical twins. Study-wide findings and caveats: The analysis was cross-sectional rather than longitudinal within donors. Out-of-frame alpha sequences shared by twins were enriched for low generation probability. Zero-insertion results could be subject to partial confounding by invariant MAIT and iNKT cells.

There are 15 residues in the CDR3. Germline loops: CDR1 SEHNR, CDR2 FQNEAQ (reference sequence). Deletions cut 2 bases from V and 1 base from J, with 11 bases between. Everyone who donated was a healthy Caucasian. TCRdb reprocessed the 5' RACE reads with MiXCR, giving one entry per CDR3 protein. The top ten hold around 0.3% of the sample, which has 1.5 million or so distinct CDR3 sequences, about 30% seen once. A word on this clonotype: The antigen remains unidentified.

Specimen: cord blood. The chain combines TRBV7-9 with TRBJ1-2; D unresolved. This TCR was recovered from a newborn girl in good health. The CDR3 DNA reads as TGTGCCAGCAGCTTAATCGGCAAGAGTAACTATGGCTACACCTTC. Its protein is CASSLIGKSNYGYTF.